A selection of T cell receptor beta chains follows, all from one sample in a study of control samples from healthy donors and cancer patients. Only in-frame clones appear in the TCRdb table, and some are missing; sequencing was by immunoSEQ multiplex PCR. The sample has about 94,000 clones, 90% seen once. Sequences were obtained from blood. The receptors were gathered from a woman younger than 30 in good health. Each CDR3 is given with its conserved first and last residue. The order of the fields is V gene, J gene, CDR3 length, D gene, clone size, CDR3 DNA, CDR3 protein. A D gene is named only where the DNA matches it firmly. Rows give clone size only sometimes, using once, few, many, or a class for an expanded clone.

TRBV27	TRBJ2-2	17	NA	NA	TGTGCCAGCAGTTTAAGGCAGACAAGAGCGAACACCGGGGAGCTGTTTTTT	CASSLRQTRANTGELFF
TRBV19	TRBJ1-2	14	NA	NA	TGTGCCAGTAGTATAGATCCGTCAGGGAATGGCTACACCTTC	CASSIDPSGNGYTF
TRBV5-6	TRBJ2-3	13	NA	NA	TGTGCCAGCAGTTTACGGAATGGAGATACGCAGTATTTT	CASSLRNGDTQYF
TRBV5-6	TRBJ1-1	15	NA	NA	TGTGCCAGCAGCTTGATCCGAACTATGAACACTGAAGCTTTCTTT	CASSLIRTMNTEAFF
TRBV29-1	TRBJ2-7	12	TRBD1	NA	TGCAGCGTTGGGACAGGTTCCTACGAGCAGTACTTC	CSVGTGSYEQYF
TRBV29-1	TRBJ1-1	17	TRBD1	once	TGCAGCGTTCATCCGACAGGGGTCTTCCGAATGAACACTGAAGCTTTCTTT	CSVHPTGVFRMNTEAFF
TRBV5-1	TRBJ1-1	18	TRBD1	NA	TGCGCCAGCAGCTTGGGAACCGGGACAGGGCGTGTAAACACTGAAGCTTTCTTT	CASSLGTGTGRVNTEAFF
TRBV7-7	TRBJ2-2	16	TRBD1	NA	TGTGCCAGCAGCTTAATTCCGACAGGGGATCCCGGGGAGCTGTTTTTT	CASSLIPTGDPGELFF
TRBV5-5	TRBJ1-6	14	NA	NA	TGTGCCAGCAGCTTGGATGGCTCAAGTTCACCCCTCCACTTT	CASSLDGSSSPLHF
TRBV24-1	TRBJ2-3	15	NA	NA	TGTGCCACCAGTGATTTACTACAGGGCACAGATACGCAGTATTTT	CATSDLLQGTDTQYF
TRBV11-2	TRBJ1-1	14	NA	NA	TGTGCCAGCAGCATGGGGGGGGCAGTCACTGAAGCTTTCTTT	CASSMGGAVTEAFF
TRBV6-1	TRBJ1-3	16	NA	NA	TGTGCCAGCAGTGAAGCGGGTTATCAGGGTAAAAACACCATATATTTT	CASSEAGYQGKNTIYF
TRBV5-1	TRBJ2-1	17	NA	NA	TGCGCCAGCAGCGTAACCGCTAGCTCAAGCTCCTACAATGAGCAGTTCTTC	CASSVTASSSSYNEQFF
TRBV7-2	TRBJ2-2	15	TRBD1	NA	TGTGCCAGCAGCACTACAGGGGGCGTTACCGGGGAGCTGTTTTTT	CASSTTGGVTGELFF
TRBV7-7	TRBJ2-2	13	NA	few	TGTGCCAGCAGGAGTGTGGCTCCCGGGGAGCTGTTTTTT	CASRSVAPGELFF
TRBV5-6	TRBJ2-7	13	NA	NA	TGTGCCAGCAGCTTCTCGCCTAGATACGAGCAGTACTTC	CASSFSPRYEQYF
TRBV5-3	TRBJ2-7	12	NA	NA	TGTGCCACCCTGAAATCCCTACTATTGCAGTACTTC	CATLKSLLLQYF
TRBV11-2	TRBJ2-3	19	TRBD1	NA	TGTGCCAGCAGCTTATTAGCAGGGGGCGTCTTCTCTAGTACAGATACGCAGTATTTT	CASSLLAGGVFSSTDTQYF
TRBV19	TRBJ1-6	14	NA	NA	TGTGCCAGTAGAAGGGGAGAGGGGAATTCACCCCTCCACTTT	CASRRGEGNSPLHF
TRBV12-1	TRBJ2-5	16	NA	NA	TGTGCCAGCAGCTTGGGGGGACAGAGCACACTCTTGTCTCAGTACTTC	CASSLGGQSTLLSQYF
TRBV5-1	TRBJ1-1	14	NA	NA	TGCGCCAGCAGCTTGGTCAATAAGAACGAAGAAGCTTTCTTT	CASSLVNKNEEAFF
TRBV5-6	TRBJ1-3	15	NA	NA	TGTGCCAGCAGCTCGGGCGAGAGCTCTGGAAACACCATATATTTT	CASSSGESSGNTIYF
TRBV4-1	TRBJ1-2	15	TRBD1	NA	TGCGCCAGCAGCCAACCGGGACAGGTGGGCTATGGCTACACCTTC	CASSQPGQVGYGYTF
TRBV4-2	TRBJ2-2	15	TRBD1	NA	TGTGCCAGCAGCCAAGACAGGGGGTGGTCCGGGGAGCTGTTTTTT	CASSQDRGWSGELFF
TRBV12-5	TRBJ2-4	13	NA	NA	TGTGCTAGTGGTCGAACAGGAAGGAACATTCAGTACTTC	CASGRTGRNIQYF
TRBV7-9	TRBJ2-7	13	NA	NA	TGTGCCAGCAGCCAGGGGGGCGGCTACGAGCAGTACTTC	CASSQGGGYEQYF
TRBV6-1	TRBJ2-1	13	NA	NA	TGTGCCAGCAGTGAACAGATGTACAATGAGCAGTTCTTC	CASSEQMYNEQFF
TRBV2	TRBJ1-1	13	TRBD1	NA	TGTGCCAGCGCGGGACAGGGGGTGACTGAAGCTTTCTTT	CASAGQGVTEAFF
TRBV4-2	TRBJ1-1	12	NA	once	TGTGCCAGCAGCCAGGGTTTGACTGAAGCTTTCTTT	CASSQGLTEAFF
TRBV5-4	TRBJ1-1	13	NA	NA	TGTGCCAGCAGCGGTGGTGGGATCGTCGAGGCTTTCTTT	CASSGGGIVEAFF
TRBV18	TRBJ2-7	15	NA	once	TGTGCCAGCTCACCCCTCCGGGCAGGGTCAGGCGAGCAGTACTTC	CASSPLRAGSGEQYF
TRBV27	TRBJ1-4	15	NA	NA	TGTGCCAGCAGTTTTCGAGGGGGGAGTGGTGAAAAACTGTTTTTT	CASSFRGGSGEKLFF
TRBV7-2	TRBJ1-1	14	NA	NA	TGTGCCAGCAGCTTAGTCACAGGTGGCACTGAAGCTTTCTTT	CASSLVTGGTEAFF
TRBV28	TRBJ1-2	12	NA	once	TGTGCCAGCGTTAGGGGGGCCTATGGCTACACCTTC	CASVRGAYGYTF
TRBV7-3	TRBJ1-2	13	NA	NA	TGTGCCAGCAGCTCGGGACCTAACTATGGCTACACCTTC	CASSSGPNYGYTF
TRBV27	TRBJ1-2	13	NA	NA	TGTGCCAGCAGTTACGGAAAAAACTATGGCTACACCTTC	CASSYGKNYGYTF
TRBV3-1/TRBV3-2	TRBJ1-2	13	TRBD1	NA	TGTGCCAGCAGGGATCAGGGGGCCCTCGGCTACACCTTC	CASRDQGALGYTF
TRBV6-5	TRBJ2-7	12	NA	NA	TGTGCCAGCAGTTACTCCGCGTACGAGCAGTACTTC	CASSYSAYEQYF
TRBV6-5	TRBJ1-3	15	NA	NA	TGTGCCAGCAGTTACTCCCGGGGGCCTTCAAACACCATATATTTT	CASSYSRGPSNTIYF
TRBV20-1	TRBJ2-7	11	TRBD2	NA	TGCAGTGCAGCGGGGCACTACGAGCAGTACTTC	CSAAGHYEQYF
TRBV19	TRBJ1-2	17	TRBD1	NA	TGTGCCAGTAGTCCCTCTCCTCAGGCAGGGGGAGGCTATGGCTACACCTTC	CASSPSPQAGGGYGYTF
TRBV4-1	TRBJ2-7	13	NA	NA	TGCGCCAGCAGCCAGGGTCCGGGGGACAAGCAGTACTTC	CASSQGPGDKQYF